Below, 18 T cell receptor beta chains from the same sample are listed, as sequenced in a study of T cells in Graves' hyperthyroidism and ophthalmopathy. Amplification of TCR beta CDR3 regions used RNA as the template. The HTBI primer set served for first-round RT-PCR of the TCR CDR3. TCRdb reprocessed the multiplex PCR reads via MiXCR and lists one record per CDR3 protein. The table lists roughly 250,000 distinct CDR3 sequences, about 20% of them singletons. Material for sequencing was blood. The origin of the receptors is a man aged 25 to 40 with Graves' ophthalmopathy.

The chain couples TRBV11-1 to TRBJ1-6; no reliable D call. V was trimmed by 7 bases and J by 7 bases, leaving 8 bases between them. This CDR3 is 12 amino acids long. Germline assignment: CDR1 SGHAT and CDR2 FQDESV (reference sequence). For the CDR3, the DNA is TGTGCCAGCATGCAGGAGAATTCACCCCTCCACTTT. It translates to CASMQENSPLHF.

The V gene is TRBV29-1, the J gene TRBJ2-1; tentatively, D is TRBD1 (5 bases). The CDR3 is 13 residues long. CDR1 and CDR2 from the germline V gene are SQVTM and ANQGSEA. Trimming took off 5 bases at V and 10 bases at J, with 18 bases between the two ends. CDR3 sequence: CSVLPRVHQEQFF. The DNA for the CDR3 is TGCAGCGTTCTTCCCAGGGTCCATCAAGAGCAGTTCTTC.

In this sample, this clonotype turned up many times. The chain couples TRBV2 to TRBJ1-2, with 8 nucleotides matching TRBD1. Per the germline V gene, CDR1 is SNHLY and CDR2 is FYNNEI. This CDR3 region has 16 residues. Germline trimming cut 2 bases from V and 3 bases from J; bases unmatched to any gene: 8. DNA of the CDR3: TGTGCCAGCAGTGAACAGCCGGTCAGGGGGCACTATGGCTACACCTTC. Protein: CASSEQPVRGHYGYTF.

This clonotype was detected many times. The V gene is TRBV20-1, the J gene TRBJ2-5, with D possibly TRBD2 on 5 matching bases. V lost 0 bases and J lost 5, with 10 bases in between. The CDR3 is 13 residues long. Germline V gene data show CDR1 as DFQATT and CDR2 as SNEGSKA (reference sequence). For the CDR3, the DNA is TGCAGTGCTAGAGATACGTGGAGGGAGACCCAGTACTTC. It codes for CSARDTWRETQYF.

This clonotype was counted ten times or more. The chain employs TRBV7-2 and TRBJ2-1, with 7 bases fitting TRBD1. J was trimmed by 7 bases and V by 5 bases; bases with no gene match: 11. Germline CDR1 and CDR2: SGHTA and FQGNSA. The CDR3 sequence is 15 residues long. The CDR3 loop reads CASSLRQGFGNEQFF. CDR3 nucleotides: TGTGCCAGCAGCCTCCGACAGGGCTTTGGGAATGAGCAGTTCTTC.

V is TRBV29-1 and J is TRBJ1-1; 7 bases are shared with TRBD1. Germline V lookup: CDR1 SQVTM, CDR2 ANQGSEA. After removal of 5 bases from V and 5 bases from J, the junction contained 8 bases not matched to a gene. The CDR3 extends over 13 amino acids. The CDR3 DNA reads as TGCAGCGTTTGGGACAGCTATGGGACTGAAGCTTTCTTT. This codes for CSVWDSYGTEAFF.

This clonotype turned up a few times. The V and J genes are TRBV29-1 and TRBJ2-1, with D perhaps TRBD2 (5 bases). V lost 0 bases and J lost 4, with 10 bases in between. The CDR3 covers 14 residues. Germline lookup yields CDR1 SQVTM and CDR2 ANQGSEA. CDR3 nucleotide sequence: TGCAGCGTTGAAGATCAGAGGGCATACAATGAGCAGTTCTTC. Its protein product is CSVEDQRAYNEQFF.

This clonotype was recorded at least ten times. The gene calls are TRBV2 and TRBJ1-1; a weak D match, TRBD1 (5 bases). The CDR3 runs 14 residues. Germline V gene lookup returns CDR1 SNHLY and CDR2 FYNNEI. V lost 3 bases, J lost 1 base, and 9 bases lay in between. CDR3 DNA: TGTGCCAGCAGTGATTGGGGCCAGAACACTGAAGCTTTCTTT. As protein: CASSDWGQNTEAFF. Looking up the rest from reference TRBV2 and TRBJ1-1 gives the full variable domain: EPEVTQTPSHQVTQMGQEVILRCVPISNHLYFYWYRQILGQKVEFLVSFYNNEISEKSEIFDDQFSVERPDGSNFTLKIRSTKLEDSAMYFCASSDWGQNTEAFFGQGTRLTVV.

This CDR3 is CSAELQGVYGYTF. CDR3 DNA sequence: TGCAGTGCCGAGTTACAGGGCGTGTATGGCTACACCTTC. This chain links TRBV20-1 with TRBJ1-2; the D gene is possibly TRBD1 (6 bases). Trimming took off 6 bases at V and 5 bases at J, with 16 bases between the two ends. Germline loops: CDR1 DFQATT, CDR2 SNEGSKA (reference sequence). The CDR3 is 13 amino acids.

This clonotype was detected a few times. The genes are TRBV28 and TRBJ1-2, with D uncertain. The CDR3 totals 11 residues. The germline gives CDR1 MDHEN, CDR2 SYDVKM. V was clipped by 10 bases and J by 8 bases, with 14 bases between them. The chain's CDR3 is CAIPKDGGYTF. CDR3 in DNA: TGTGCCATCCCGAAGGACGGGGGCTACACCTTC.

This clonotype showed up just a few times. The V and J genes are TRBV10-3 and TRBJ1-5; D call uncertain. CDR1 and CDR2 from the germline V gene are ENHRY and SYGVKD. The CDR3 is 16 amino acids. The CDR3 DNA reads as TGTGCGACACGCCCCGGGAACCTCTCAAGCAATCAGCCCCAGCATTTT. As protein: CATRPGNLSSNQPQHF.

The V and J genes are TRBV7-9 and TRBJ2-3, with 9 bases lining up with TRBD1. In germline, CDR1 is SEHNR, CDR2 FQNEAQ (reference sequence). The J segment lost 1 base and the V segment lost 1 base, leaving 9 bases of the junction unmatched. This CDR3 has 18 amino acids. The CDR3 bases are TGTGCCAGCAGCTTAGGAGCGTTCCGGGACAGGGGCACAGATACGCAGTATTTT. It encodes CASSLGAFRDRGTDTQYF.

This clonotype was counted ten times or more. The chain carries TRBV3-1 and TRBJ1-5; a possible D gene is TRBD1 (5 bases). This CDR3 contains 13 residues. CDR1 LGHDT and CDR2 YNNKEL come from the germline V gene (reference sequence). V gave up 4 bases and J gave up 4 bases, with 8 bases separating them. The CDR3 DNA reads TGTGCCAGCAGCCGCGACAGAAATCAGCCCCAGCATTTT. Translation: CASSRDRNQPQHF.

This sequence joins TRBV12-3 or TRBV12-4 and TRBJ2-1, with D possibly TRBD2 on 5 matching bases. Trimming cost V 5 bases and J 6 bases, with 11 bases left between them. This CDR3 has 13 amino acids. The CDR3 spells CASSERRGNEQFF. CDR3 DNA sequence: TGTGCCAGCAGTGAACGACGGGGCAATGAGCAGTTCTTC.

This clonotype has more than one count but fewer than ten. CDR3 protein: CSVEPGPNEQFF. The CDR3 nucleotides read TGCAGCGTTGAACCAGGCCCCAATGAGCAGTTCTTC. This chain connects TRBV29-1 to TRBJ2-1, with D unclear. This CDR3 spans 12 amino acids. The germline V gene has CDR1 SQVTM and CDR2 ANQGSEA. Trimming removed 2 bases at V and 6 bases at J, with 8 bases between.

This chain uses TRBV28 with TRBJ1-1; D is possibly TRBD1 (6 bases). Germline values: CDR1 MDHEN, CDR2 SYDVKM. CDR3 length: 12 residues. V was cut by 7 bases and J by 5 bases, with 11 bases left in between. The CDR3 coding sequence is TGTGCCAGCAACAGGGTGTGGACTGAAGCTTTCTTT. Amino acid sequence: CASNRVWTEAFF.

The rearrangement uses TRBV28 and TRBJ2-7; D remains ambiguous. The CDR3 is 14 residues long. V was pared by 4 bases and J by 0 bases, with 10 bases between. Germline lookup yields CDR1 MDHEN and CDR2 SYDVKM. The CDR3 is CASSWRFSSYEQYF. Written as DNA, the CDR3 is TGTGCCAGCAGTTGGCGGTTCAGCTCCTACGAGCAGTACTTC.

This clonotype was seen a single time. The CDR3 DNA is TGTGCCAGCAGCTTAGGTGCAGCGGGGCGCACAGATACGCAGTATTTT. Translating gives CASSLGAAGRTDTQYF. V usage is TRBV7-9 and J usage is TRBJ2-3; 7 bases match TRBD2. Germline CDR1 SEHNR, CDR2 FQNEAQ (reference sequence). The CDR3 has 16 residues. Trimming cost V 1 base and J 1 base; bases outside gene matches: 5.